These 21 T cell receptor beta chains were all obtained from the same sample, sequenced in a study of T cell repertoires in cytomegalovirus infection. TCRdb independently ran MiXCR on the reads; one entry per CDR3 protein. The data contain just under 550,000 distinct CDR3 sequences, around a quarter of them seen just once; the ten biggest clones take up about 13%. Sample: PBMCs. The origin of the receptors is a human donor in good health (CMV status not recorded). Some clones in this sample may be carry-over from other donors' samples.

The V gene is TRBV19, the J gene TRBJ2-1; 10 bases fit TRBD2. The CDR3 extends over 15 amino acids. Germline V CDR1 and CDR2: LNHDA, SQIVND (reference sequence). V shed 4 bases, J shed 6 bases, and the junction held 6 bases outside the gene matches. The CDR3 region is CASSTEAGGGNEQFF. In DNA, the CDR3 is TGTGCCAGTAGTACCGAAGCGGGAGGGGGCAATGAGCAGTTCTTC.

This clonotype was counted only a few times. The chain is built from TRBV6-2 or TRBV6-3 and TRBJ2-7; D gene uncertain. Germline V gene data show CDR1 as MNHEY and CDR2 as SVGEGT. There are 11 residues in the CDR3. Trimming removed 9 bases from V and 4 bases from J, with 10 bases in between. Written as DNA, the CDR3 is TGTGCCAGTGCATCATTTTACGAGCAGTACTTC. Translation gives CASASFYEQYF.

The rearrangement joins TRBV7-3 to TRBJ2-3, with 12 bases identical to TRBD2. The CDR3 consists of 17 residues. The J segment lost 3 bases and the V segment lost 5 bases, leaving 9 bases of the junction unmatched. The germline V gene has CDR1 SGHTA and CDR2 FQGTGA. CDR3 region: CASSILPTSGRTDTQYF. In DNA, the CDR3 is TGTGCCAGCAGCATTCTCCCGACTAGCGGGAGAACAGATACGCAGTATTTT.

This clonotype was seen a few times. The chain links TRBV7-2 to TRBJ2-7; D not certain. The germline CDR1 and CDR2 sequences are SGHTA and FQGNSA. CDR3 length: 16 amino acids. Deletions cut 3 bases from V and 0 bases from J, with 15 bases between. This CDR3 is CASSFFPQSSSYEQYF. The CDR3 nucleotides read TGTGCCAGCAGCTTTTTCCCCCAAAGCAGCTCCTACGAGCAGTACTTC.

This clonotype has ten or more counts. The gene calls are TRBV12-5 and TRBJ2-1; the match to TRBD1 covers 9 bases. CDR3 length: 18 amino acids. The V gene's germline CDR1 is LGHNT and CDR2 FRNRAP. V was pared by 0 bases and J by 3 bases, with 9 bases of the junction left unmatched. CDR3 protein: CASGLVVGGTGFYNEQFF. DNA of the CDR3: TGTGCTAGTGGTTTGGTGGTTGGGGGGACAGGGTTCTACAATGAGCAGTTCTTC.

This clonotype was seen only a few times. The chain joins TRBV12-3 or TRBV12-4 to TRBJ2-1; TRBD2 might be the D (5 bases). This CDR3 has 11 amino acids. V was trimmed by 4 bases and J by 9 bases, leaving 7 bases between them. CDR3 in DNA: TGTGCCAGCAGTTCGAGGGCTGAGCAGTTCTTC. Amino acid sequence: CASSSRAEQFF.

This clonotype was counted at least ten times. V usage is TRBV28 and J usage is TRBJ1-1; 10 bases line up with TRBD1. The CDR3 sequence is 16 residues long. CDR1 and CDR2 (germline): MDHEN, SYDVKM. The J segment lost 3 bases and the V segment lost 4 bases, leaving 8 bases of the junction unmatched. The CDR3 spells CASSYPPGTGDTEAFF. The CDR3 DNA reads as TGTGCCAGCAGTTACCCCCCCGGGACAGGGGACACTGAAGCTTTCTTT.

In DNA, the CDR3 is TGTGCCAGCAGTCCCAGGACAGGGACCTCCCTCTGGAATCAAGCCCAGCATTTT. Translated, it gives CASSPRTGTSLWNQAQHF. V gene TRBV27 combines with J gene TRBJ1-5; 8 positions agree with TRBD1. There are 18 residues in the CDR3. V dropped 5 bases and J dropped 11; count of bases not matched to a gene: 23. CDR1 is MNHEY and CDR2 is SMNVEV in the germline V gene (reference sequence).

This clonotype was observed at least ten times. The chain has TRBV7-2 and TRBJ1-2; D is undetermined. The CDR3 length is 11 residues. The V end was cut by 5 bases, the J end by 7 bases, with 8 bases between. CDR1 is SGHTA, CDR2 FQGNSA, per germline. CDR3 sequence reads: CASSPFLGYTF. DNA for the CDR3: TGTGCCAGCAGCCCCTTTCTTGGCTACACCTTC.

This clonotype occurred a few times. The chain uses TRBV6-5 and TRBJ1-5; D uncertain. There are 16 residues in the CDR3. V lost 4 bases to trimming and J lost 6 bases, with 19 bases between them. Germline V lookup: CDR1 MNHEY, CDR2 SVGAGI. In nucleotides, the CDR3 is TGTGCCAGCAGTTTGGGGAATCTAAAAGGGAGTCAGCCCCAGCATTTT. Translated, it gives CASSLGNLKGSQPQHF.

In this sample, this clonotype turned up a few times. One end of the junction fails to match germline, which may point to a read error. The rearrangement uses TRBV28 and TRBJ1-1, with a possible D match to TRBD1 (5 bases). Germline CDR1 reads MDHEN; CDR2 reads SYDVKM. This CDR3 spans 13 amino acids. This CDR3 is CASTLGRGTEAFF. The CDR3 DNA is TGTGCCAGCACTTTAGGGAGGGGCACTGAAGCTTTCTTT.

This clonotype was seen only a few times. V usage is TRBV5-1 and J usage is TRBJ2-7; TRBD2 matches 7 bases. The germline gives CDR1 SGHRS, CDR2 YFSETQ. This CDR3 has 14 amino acids. V lost 6 bases and J lost 4; bases outside the gene matches: 10. The CDR3 reads CASNLLGGSYEQYF. The DNA of the CDR3 is TGCGCCAGCAACCTTCTGGGGGGGTCATACGAGCAGTACTTC.

The chain carries TRBV25-1 and TRBJ2-1; D remains ambiguous. CDR1 is MGHDK, CDR2 SYGVNS, per germline. V was shortened by 4 bases and J by 1 base, with 17 bases between the two germline ends. The CDR3 extends over 17 amino acids. CDR3 in amino acids: CASSVIAGDGSYNEQFF. The CDR3 DNA reads as TGTGCCAGCAGTGTAATAGCCGGAGATGGATCCTACAATGAGCAGTTCTTC.

The chain is built from TRBV7-2 and TRBJ2-7; 14 nucleotides line up with TRBD2. Per germline, CDR1 SGHTA and CDR2 FQGNSA. This CDR3 comprises 18 residues. The CDR3 coding sequence is TGTGTCAGCAGCTTTGGGACTAGCGGGAGAGGGTACGGTTCCGAGCAGTACGTC. Translated: CVSSFGTSGRGYGSEQYV.

The chain is built from TRBV7-3 and TRBJ2-2; perhaps TRBD2 as D (6 bases). The CDR3 is 16 residues long. CDR1 is SGHTA, CDR2 FQGTGA, per germline. V dropped 5 bases and J dropped 4 bases, with 17 bases sitting between them. This CDR3 reads CASSPEGLTLTGELFF. CDR3 nucleotide sequence: TGTGCCAGCAGCCCGGAGGGACTTACCCTCACCGGGGAGCTGTTTTTT.

This clonotype was recorded only once. The chain joins TRBV6-2 or TRBV6-3 to TRBJ2-3, with no clear D. Germline-derived CDR1 and CDR2 are MNHEY and SVGEGT. V lost 0 bases to trimming and J lost 6 bases, with 10 bases between them. The CDR3 extends over 14 amino acids. CDR3: CASSYSFYGDTQYF. CDR3 DNA: TGTGCCAGCAGTTACTCTTTCTACGGGGATACGCAGTATTTT.

This chain links TRBV29-1 with TRBJ2-1, with D perhaps TRBD1 or TRBD2 (5 bases each). CDR1 and CDR2 from the germline V gene are SQVTM and ANQGSEA. V was trimmed by 8 bases and J by 0 bases, leaving 20 bases between them. The CDR3 consists of 16 residues. This CDR3 is CSFPSWGRSSYNEQFF. The CDR3 DNA reads as TGCAGCTTCCCCTCTTGGGGGAGAAGCTCCTACAATGAGCAGTTCTTC.

V is TRBV12-3 or TRBV12-4 and J is TRBJ1-1; D gene ambiguous. The CDR3 contains 13 residues. V was pared by 6 bases and J by 0 bases, with 8 bases between. CDR3 protein: CASRLQMNTEAFF. The CDR3 nucleotides read TGTGCCAGCAGGCTTCAAATGAACACTGAAGCTTTCTTT.

This clonotype was observed many times. The chain is built from TRBV7-8 and TRBJ2-7; D is unclear. V was clipped by 2 bases and J by 2 bases, with 10 bases between them. Germline CDR1 reads SGHVS; CDR2 reads FQNEAQ. The CDR3 length is 14 residues. The CDR3 reads CASSLSPGPYEQYF. The CDR3 DNA reads TGTGCCAGCAGCTTAAGCCCCGGGCCCTACGAGCAGTACTTC.

This clonotype was seen only a few times. CDR3 region: CASSPRTDKTEAFF. The DNA for the CDR3 is TGCGCCAGCAGCCCCCGGACAGACAAAACTGAAGCTTTCTTT. The chain is built from TRBV5-1 and TRBJ1-1; D may be TRBD1 (6 bases). CDR1 is SGHRS, CDR2 YFSETQ, per germline. CDR3 size: 14 residues. V lost 4 bases and J lost 5, with 15 bases in between.

The genes are TRBV14 and TRBJ2-3; 12 bases are a match to TRBD2. V lost 4 bases, J lost 3 bases, and 8 bases stayed unmatched. Germline CDR1 reads SGHDN; CDR2 reads FVKESK. The CDR3 is 17 amino acids. The CDR3 loop reads CASSLYRTSGATDTQYF. DNA of the CDR3: TGTGCCAGCAGCCTTTACCGGACTAGCGGGGCGACAGATACGCAGTATTTT.